This T cell receptor (beta chain) is from a study of shared clonotypes between healthy human individuals. Authors' methods: Junction-only immunoSEQ data arrived without quality scores, meaning filtering differed. The protocol was immunoSEQ multiplex PCR, while the TCRdb copy is restricted to in-frame clones and leaves out a portion. That table furnishes V, J and clone size, whereas the DNA furnished D and trimming. The repertoire holds some 1,100,000 clones, with approximately 80% as singletons. V was clipped by 6 bases and J by 0 bases; unmatched bases: 6. The germline CDR1 and CDR2 sequences are LNHNV and YYDKDF (reference sequence). The CDR3 contains 15 residues.

This chain joins TRBV15 and TRBJ2-3; TRBD1 aligns across 7 bases. This TCR came from a man in his late teens or twenties in good health. Some clones in this sample may be carry-over from other donors' samples. The sample comprised memory CD4+ T cells from PBMCs. The subset was: CD45RA-negative fraction. CDR3 nucleotide sequence: TGTGCCACCAGTTTTCGACAGGGAAGCACAGATACGCAGTATTTT. Translated, it gives CATSFRQGSTDTQYF. Full variable domain (remainder filled in from reference TRBV15 and TRBJ2-3): DAMVIQNPRYQVTQFGKPVTLSCSQTLNHNVMYWYQQKSSQAPKLLFHYYDKDFNNEADTPDNFQSRRPNTSFCFLDIRSPGLGDTAMYLCATSFRQGSTDTQYFGPGTRLTVL.